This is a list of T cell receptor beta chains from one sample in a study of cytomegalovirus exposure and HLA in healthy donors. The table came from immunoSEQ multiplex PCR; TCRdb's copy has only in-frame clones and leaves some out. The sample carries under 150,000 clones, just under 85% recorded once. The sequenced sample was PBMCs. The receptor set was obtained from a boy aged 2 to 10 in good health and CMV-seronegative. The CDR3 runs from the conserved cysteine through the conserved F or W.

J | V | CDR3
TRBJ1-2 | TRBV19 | CASSPATGAYGYTF
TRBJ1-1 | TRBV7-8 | CASTTLRGRGRKNTEAFF
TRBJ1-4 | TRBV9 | CASSGGTGTNEKLFF
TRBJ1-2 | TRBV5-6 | CASSSGTGAYGYTF
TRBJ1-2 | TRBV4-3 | CASSQGTGGGYGYTF
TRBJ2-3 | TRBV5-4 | CASSHTGLILADTQYF
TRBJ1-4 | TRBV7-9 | CSSRPPAGNPNEKLFF
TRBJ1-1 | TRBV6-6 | CASSLDIAGTEAFF
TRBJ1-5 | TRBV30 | CAWSLTGTGNQPQHF
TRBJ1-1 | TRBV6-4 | CASSPRGGETEAFF
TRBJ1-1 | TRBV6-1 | CASQRTVNTEAFF
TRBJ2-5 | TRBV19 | CASSIIPGNVETQYF
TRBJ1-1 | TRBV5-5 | CASSFRGTEAFF
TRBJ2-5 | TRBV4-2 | CAGSQGGGRQETQYF
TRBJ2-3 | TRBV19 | CASSIRLAGTDTQYF
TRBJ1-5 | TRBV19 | CARPFPGNQPQHF
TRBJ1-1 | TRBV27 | CASSADRENTEAFF
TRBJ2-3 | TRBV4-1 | CASSQESSGRVSDTQYF
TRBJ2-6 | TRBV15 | CATSNDRNSGANVLTF
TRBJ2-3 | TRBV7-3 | CASSFHRVDTQYF
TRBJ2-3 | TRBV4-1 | CASSPLHASTDTQYF
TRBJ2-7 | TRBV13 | CASSFTGPGEQYF
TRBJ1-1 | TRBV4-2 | CASSQEGAGAFF
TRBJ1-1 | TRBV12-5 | CASGLVLKGSAFF
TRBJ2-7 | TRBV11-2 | CASSSPGQGTYEQYF
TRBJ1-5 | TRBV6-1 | CASSVFRDINGNQPQHF
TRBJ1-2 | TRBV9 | CASSAPGQSPNYGYTF
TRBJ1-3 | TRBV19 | CASSVTTGNTIYF
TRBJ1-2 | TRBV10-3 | CAISAQGGYGYTF
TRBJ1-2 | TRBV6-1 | CASSERTTYGYTF
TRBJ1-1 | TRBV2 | CASSETAGTEAFF
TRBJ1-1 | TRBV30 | CAWSRQIDTEAFF
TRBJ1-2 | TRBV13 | CASSFRQANYGYTF
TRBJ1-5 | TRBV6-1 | CASSDNAEFNQPQHF
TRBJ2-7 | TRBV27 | CASMGWAGGPYEQYF
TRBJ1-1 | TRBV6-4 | CASSEKQGGSTEAFF
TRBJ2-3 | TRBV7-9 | CASSQAGADTQYF
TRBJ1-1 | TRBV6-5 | CASKRLNTEAFF
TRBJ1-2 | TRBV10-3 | CAISMGQGGPNYGYTF
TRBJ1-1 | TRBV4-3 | CASSQDLENTEAFF
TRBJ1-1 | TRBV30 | CAWTQGRENTEAFF
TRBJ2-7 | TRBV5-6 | CASSSAYEQYF
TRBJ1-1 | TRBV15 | CATSRDRVGGRVTEAFF
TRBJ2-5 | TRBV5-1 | CASSLTSGAQETQYF
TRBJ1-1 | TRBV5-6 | CASSPGTGISFF